This TCR beta chain appears in the sequencing data of a study of T cell repertoires in cytomegalovirus infection. Study-level information: CMV epitopes that were recently identified and HLA-C-restricted were used alongside well-studied HLA-B-restricted ones. Public TCR beta signatures provided an indication of both CMV infection and a matching HLA type. Findings of the study overall: HLA-C-restricted CMV-specific TCR beta clonotypes prevailed in the ex vivo response.

In TCRdb, the reads were re-called with MiXCR into one record per CDR3 protein. The sample holds 70,000 to 85,000 distinct CDR3 sequences; 35% to 50% are singletons and the top ten take roughly 93%. About this clonotype: The antigen remains unidentified.

CDR1 and CDR2 (germline): MGHRA, YSYEKL. V was cut by 4 bases and J by 6 bases, with 19 bases left in between. The CDR3 has 16 amino acids. The sequence was obtained from a human donor in good health (CMV status not recorded). Some clones in this sample may be carry-over from other donors' samples. The sample consisted of CD8+ T cells from cultured PBMCs, taken from culture after CMV antigen stimulation. This rearrangement joins TRBV4-1 to TRBJ1-5, with D uncertain. CDR3 nucleotides: TGCGCCAGCAGCCCCACAGCCGGGCCATCGGGTCAGCCCCAGCATTTT. As protein: CASSPTAGPSGQPQHF.